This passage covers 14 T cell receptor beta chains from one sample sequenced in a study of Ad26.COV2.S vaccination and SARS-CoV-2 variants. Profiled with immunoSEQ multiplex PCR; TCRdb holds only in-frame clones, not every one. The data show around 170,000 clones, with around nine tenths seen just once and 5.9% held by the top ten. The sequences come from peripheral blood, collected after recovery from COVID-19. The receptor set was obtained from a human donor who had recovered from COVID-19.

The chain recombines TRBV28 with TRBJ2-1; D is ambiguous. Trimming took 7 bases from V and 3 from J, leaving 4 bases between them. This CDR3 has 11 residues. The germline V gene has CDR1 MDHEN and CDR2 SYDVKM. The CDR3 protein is CASTRYNEQFF. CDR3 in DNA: TGTGCCAGCACCCGCTACAATGAGCAGTTCTTC.

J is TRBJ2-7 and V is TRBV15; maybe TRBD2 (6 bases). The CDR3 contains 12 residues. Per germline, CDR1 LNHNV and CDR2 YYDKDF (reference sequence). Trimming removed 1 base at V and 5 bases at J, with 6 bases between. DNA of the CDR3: TGTGCCACCAGCAGAGGACTAGACGAGCAGTACTTC. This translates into CATSRGLDEQYF.

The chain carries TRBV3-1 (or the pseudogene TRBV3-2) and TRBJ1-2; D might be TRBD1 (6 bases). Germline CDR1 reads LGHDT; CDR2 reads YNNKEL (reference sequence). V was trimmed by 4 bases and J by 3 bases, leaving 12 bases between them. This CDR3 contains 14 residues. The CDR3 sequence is CASSPGGTYYGYTF. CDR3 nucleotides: TGTGCCAGCAGCCCCGGGGGCACATACTATGGCTACACCTTC.

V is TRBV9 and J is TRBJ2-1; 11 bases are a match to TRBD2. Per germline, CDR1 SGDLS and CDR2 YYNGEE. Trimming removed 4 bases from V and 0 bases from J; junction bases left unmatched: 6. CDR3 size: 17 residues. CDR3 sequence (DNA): TGTGCCAGCAGCTCCCTAGCGGGGGGTAGCTCCTACAATGAGCAGTTCTTC. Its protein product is CASSSLAGGSSYNEQFF.

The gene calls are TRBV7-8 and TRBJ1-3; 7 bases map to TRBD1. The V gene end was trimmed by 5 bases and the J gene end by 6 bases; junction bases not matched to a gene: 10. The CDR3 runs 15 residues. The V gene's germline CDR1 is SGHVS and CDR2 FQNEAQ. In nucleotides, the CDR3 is TGTGCCAGCAGCCTTGGCGACAGGGTTGAAAACACCATATATTTT. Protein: CASSLGDRVENTIYF.

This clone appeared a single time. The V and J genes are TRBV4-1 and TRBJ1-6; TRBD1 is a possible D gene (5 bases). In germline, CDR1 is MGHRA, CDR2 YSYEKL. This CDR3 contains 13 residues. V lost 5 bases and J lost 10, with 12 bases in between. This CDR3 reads CASSGVGVSPLHF. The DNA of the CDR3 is TGCGCCAGCAGCGGGGTAGGGGTATCACCCCTCCACTTT.

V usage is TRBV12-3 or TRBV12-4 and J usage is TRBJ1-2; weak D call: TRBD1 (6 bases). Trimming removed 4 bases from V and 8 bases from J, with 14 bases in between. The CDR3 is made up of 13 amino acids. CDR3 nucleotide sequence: TGTGCCAGCAGTTCCTCAGGGGCGCGGGGCTACACCTTC. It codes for CASSSSGARGYTF.

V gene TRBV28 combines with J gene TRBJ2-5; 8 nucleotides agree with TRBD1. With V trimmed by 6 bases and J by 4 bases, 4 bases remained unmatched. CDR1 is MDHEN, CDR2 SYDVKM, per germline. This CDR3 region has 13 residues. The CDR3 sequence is CASRKQGGETQYF. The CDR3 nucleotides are TGTGCCAGCAGGAAACAGGGGGGAGAGACCCAGTACTTC.

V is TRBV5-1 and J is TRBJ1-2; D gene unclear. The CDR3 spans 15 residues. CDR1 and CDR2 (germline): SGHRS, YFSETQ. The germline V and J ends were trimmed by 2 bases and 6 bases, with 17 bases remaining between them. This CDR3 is CASSFDSGGVNGYTF. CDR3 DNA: TGCGCCAGCAGCTTTGATTCAGGAGGTGTCAATGGCTACACCTTC.

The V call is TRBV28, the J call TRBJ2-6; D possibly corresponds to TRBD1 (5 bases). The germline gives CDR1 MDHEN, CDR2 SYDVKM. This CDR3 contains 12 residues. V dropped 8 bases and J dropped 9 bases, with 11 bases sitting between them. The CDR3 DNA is TGTGCCAGCGACAGATTTGGCAACGTCCTGACTTTC. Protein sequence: CASDRFGNVLTF.

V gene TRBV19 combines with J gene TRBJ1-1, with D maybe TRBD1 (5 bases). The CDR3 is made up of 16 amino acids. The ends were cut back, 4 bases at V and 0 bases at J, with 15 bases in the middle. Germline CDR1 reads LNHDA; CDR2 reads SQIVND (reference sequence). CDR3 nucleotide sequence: TGTGCCAGTAGTAGAGGTCTCGGACAAATGAACACTGAAGCTTTCTTT. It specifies CASSRGLGQMNTEAFF.

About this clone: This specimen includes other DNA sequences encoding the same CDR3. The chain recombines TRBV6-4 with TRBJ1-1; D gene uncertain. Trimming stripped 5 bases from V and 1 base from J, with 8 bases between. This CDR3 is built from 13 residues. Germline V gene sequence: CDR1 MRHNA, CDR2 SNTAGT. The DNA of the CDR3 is TGTGCCAGCAGTCCGGACTGGAACACTGAAGCTTTCTTT. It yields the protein CASSPDWNTEAFF.

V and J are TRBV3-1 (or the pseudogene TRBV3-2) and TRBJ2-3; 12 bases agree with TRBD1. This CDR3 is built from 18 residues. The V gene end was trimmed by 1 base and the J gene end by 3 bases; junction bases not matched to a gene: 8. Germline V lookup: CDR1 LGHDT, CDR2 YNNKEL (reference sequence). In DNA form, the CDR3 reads TGTGCCAGCAGCCAAGGGACCGGGACAGGGGGCGATACAGATACGCAGTATTTT. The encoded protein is CASSQGTGTGGDTDTQYF.

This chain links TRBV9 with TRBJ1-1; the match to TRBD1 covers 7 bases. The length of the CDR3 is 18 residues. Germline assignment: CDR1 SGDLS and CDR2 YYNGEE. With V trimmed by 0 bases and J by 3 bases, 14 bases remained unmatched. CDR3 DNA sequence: TGTGCCAGCAGCGTAGGCTTGACAGGGAATTTAGGGGACACTGAAGCTTTCTTT. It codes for CASSVGLTGNLGDTEAFF.